This TCR beta chain originates from a study of beta chain features in type 1 diabetes. Study-level background: Analysis included 107,917,701 sorted cells drawn from all samples.

Study-level points and caveats: Insertions at VDJ junctions were less frequent in type 1 diabetes patients. These patients also deleted more nucleotides at the same junctions.

In the case of this clone: Its target is not known.

Per the germline V gene, CDR1 is MGHDK and CDR2 is SYGVNS. CDR3 length: 15 residues. The ends lost 1 base at V and 7 bases at J; junction bases unmatched: 6. Expressed TCRB transcripts were sequenced because the entire RNA isolate underwent reverse transcription. Clones were sequenced by immunoSEQ multiplex PCR, and TCRdb holds only the in-frame ones, with some missing. The data show about 470,000 clones, 30% seen once. Sorted CD4+ subsets: naive, central memory, regulatory, stem cell-like memory (CD45RO/CCR7/CD25/CD127/CD95/CD27 panel). Sequencing was done on a sample of naive CD4+ T cells from blood. The sequence was obtained from a man between 18 and 29 years old in good health. V and J are TRBV25-1 and TRBJ2-2, with TRBD1 identical over 7 bases. The CDR3 spells CASSELDRRGGELFF. The DNA of the CDR3 is TGTGCCAGCAGTGAATTGGACAGGAGAGGCGGGGAGCTGTTTTTT.